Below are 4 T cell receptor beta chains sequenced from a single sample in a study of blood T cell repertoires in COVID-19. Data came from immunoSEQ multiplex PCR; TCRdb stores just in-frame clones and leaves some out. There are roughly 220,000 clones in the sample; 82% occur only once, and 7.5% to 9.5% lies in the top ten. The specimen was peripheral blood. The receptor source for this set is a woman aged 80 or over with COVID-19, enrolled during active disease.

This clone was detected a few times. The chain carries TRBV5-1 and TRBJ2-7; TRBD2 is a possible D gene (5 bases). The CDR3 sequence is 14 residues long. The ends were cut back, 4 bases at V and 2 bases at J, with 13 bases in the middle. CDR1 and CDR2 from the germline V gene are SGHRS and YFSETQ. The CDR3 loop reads CASSPGLLTYEQYF. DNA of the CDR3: TGCGCCAGCAGCCCAGGACTTTTAACCTACGAGCAGTACTTC.

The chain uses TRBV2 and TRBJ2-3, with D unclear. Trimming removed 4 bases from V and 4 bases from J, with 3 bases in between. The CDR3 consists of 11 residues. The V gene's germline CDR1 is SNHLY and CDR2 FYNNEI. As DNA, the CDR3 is TGTGCCAGCAGTGCCTCAGATACGCAGTATTTT. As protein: CASSASDTQYF.

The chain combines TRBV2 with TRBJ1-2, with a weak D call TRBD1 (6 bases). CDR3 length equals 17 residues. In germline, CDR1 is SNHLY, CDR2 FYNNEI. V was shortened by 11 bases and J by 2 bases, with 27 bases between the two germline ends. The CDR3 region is CAQRTVGQGRVNYGYTF. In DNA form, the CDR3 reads TGTGCCCAGCGTACGGTTGGGCAGGGGAGGGTGAACTATGGCTACACCTTC.

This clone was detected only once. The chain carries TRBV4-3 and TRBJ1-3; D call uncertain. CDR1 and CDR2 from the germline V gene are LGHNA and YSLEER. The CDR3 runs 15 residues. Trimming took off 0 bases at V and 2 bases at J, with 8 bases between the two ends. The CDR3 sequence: CASSQDGQTGNTIYF. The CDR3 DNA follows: TGCGCCAGCAGCCAAGATGGGCAGACTGGAAACACCATATATTTT.